Below, 16 T cell receptor beta chains from the same sample are listed, as sequenced in a study of T cell changes during pregnancy in multiple sclerosis. Using immunoSEQ multiplex PCR, the repertoire was profiled, and TCRdb retains in-frame clones only, with some absent. The table records more than 35,000 clones, 90% to 95% of them present only once. Sample: CD4+ T cells from peripheral blood mononuclear cells, taken in the third trimester of pregnancy. The origin of the receptors is a female donor with multiple sclerosis, enrolled in a pregnancy study.

The chain has TRBV11-3 and TRBJ2-7, with a possible D match to TRBD1 (5 bases). V gave up 2 bases and J gave up 2 bases, with 13 bases separating them. The CDR3 length is 15 residues. Germline V gene data show CDR1 as SGHNT and CDR2 as YENEEA. Here the CDR3 reads CASSLQGAPTYEQYF. CDR3 DNA: TGTGCCAGCAGCTTACAAGGGGCGCCCACCTACGAGCAGTACTTC.

The CDR3 nucleotides read TGTGCCAGCAGTTACGGGACAGGTACTCAGCCCCAGCATTTT. Its translation: CASSYGTGTQPQHF. The V gene is TRBV6-5, the J gene TRBJ1-5; 8 nucleotides match TRBD1. The V gene's germline CDR1 is MNHEY and CDR2 SVGAGI. The trim removed 2 bases at V and 6 bases at J, leaving 3 bases unmatched. The CDR3 runs to 14 residues.

This clone has more than one count but fewer than ten. This chain uses TRBV30 with TRBJ2-3; D possibly corresponds to TRBD2 (5 bases). The CDR3 covers 13 residues. CDR1 GTSNPN and CDR2 SVGIG come from the germline V gene (reference sequence). Trimming removed 0 bases from V and 5 bases from J, with 9 bases in between. DNA of the CDR3: TGTGCCTGGAGTGTGGGTGGAGGAGATACGCAGTATTTT. Amino acids: CAWSVGGGDTQYF.

The V call is TRBV11-2, the J call TRBJ1-1; TRBD1 matches at 8 bases. The CDR3 is made up of 15 amino acids. Germline V CDR1 and CDR2: SGHAT, FQNNGV. The junction had 9 bases not matched to a gene; V was cut back by 5 bases and J by 4 bases. CDR3 loop: CASSADRGYGTEAFF. CDR3 sequence (DNA): TGTGCCAGCAGCGCCGACAGGGGTTACGGCACTGAAGCTTTCTTT. Using reference TRBV11-2 and TRBJ1-1 for the parts outside the CDR3, the full variable domain is EAGVAQSPRYKIIEKRQSVAFWCNPISGHATLYWYQQILGQGPKLLIQFQNNGVVDDSQLPKDRFSAERLKGVDSTLKIQPAKLEDSAVYLCASSADRGYGTEAFFGQGTRLTVV.

This clone was counted a single time. The rearrangement joins TRBV28 to TRBJ2-5, with D maybe TRBD1 (6 bases). Germline assignment: CDR1 MDHEN and CDR2 SYDVKM. This CDR3 comprises 16 residues. V lost 6 bases and J lost 4, with 21 bases in between. CDR3 amino acids: CASRPQGSKPLETQYF. DNA for the CDR3: TGTGCCAGCAGACCACAGGGCTCTAAGCCTCTAGAGACCCAGTACTTC.

The chain combines TRBV28 with TRBJ2-2; D is unresolved. CDR3 size: 13 residues. V was shortened by 6 bases and J by 2 bases, with 7 bases between the two germline ends. The germline V gene encodes CDR1 MDHEN and CDR2 SYDVKM. Here the CDR3 reads CASRTSNTGELFF. The DNA for the CDR3 is TGTGCCAGCAGGACATCTAACACCGGGGAGCTGTTTTTT.

The chain couples TRBV18 to TRBJ2-7; D might be TRBD1 (7 bases). The length of the CDR3 is 16 residues. Trimming shortened V by 2 bases and J by 4 bases, and 18 bases separated the two germline ends. The germline V gene has CDR1 KGHSH and CDR2 LQKENI. CDR3 in DNA: TGTGCCAGCTCACCATCCGGGGGTCAGGGGGGATACGAGCAGTACTTC. Translating gives CASSPSGGQGGYEQYF.

The chain uses TRBV9 and TRBJ2-1; 9 bases line up with TRBD2. J gave up 3 bases and V 2 bases, and 6 bases lay outside the gene matches. CDR1 and CDR2 from the germline V gene are SGDLS and YYNGEE. There are 16 residues in the CDR3. Here the CDR3 DNA reads TGTGCCAGCAGCGTTTATAGCGGGAGTGGCTACAATGAGCAGTTCTTC. Residues: CASSVYSGSGYNEQFF.

This clone occurred a few times. V is TRBV28 and J is TRBJ1-1; 7 positions agree with TRBD1. Germline CDR1 is MDHEN and CDR2 is SYDVKM. This CDR3 region has 12 residues. With 5 bases clipped from V and 8 bases from J, the junction kept 5 bases outside the gene matches. The CDR3 DNA is TGTGCCAGCAGTCCGGGGGACAGCGAAGCTTTCTTT. Translating it yields CASSPGDSEAFF.

The chain uses TRBV5-6 and TRBJ2-3; D might be TRBD1 (6 bases). This CDR3 is 17 amino acids long. The germline V gene encodes CDR1 SGHDT and CDR2 YYEEEE. Trimming stripped 2 bases from V and 1 base from J, with 17 bases between. The CDR3: CASSLGLGARGTDTQYF. The CDR3 DNA reads TGTGCCAGCAGCTTAGGATTGGGGGCTCGGGGCACAGATACGCAGTATTTT. Variable domain in full (rest from reference TRBV5-6 and TRBJ2-3): DAGVTQSPTHLIKTRGQQVTLRCSPKSGHDTVSWYQQALGQGPQFIFQYYEEEERQRGNFPDRFSGHQFPNYSSELNVNALLLGDSALYLCASSLGLGARGTDTQYFGPGTRLTVL.

The J gene is TRBJ1-5, the V gene TRBV28, with D perhaps TRBD1 (5 bases). V dropped 7 bases and J dropped 0 bases, with 16 bases sitting between them. The CDR3 extends over 16 amino acids. The germline V gene encodes CDR1 MDHEN and CDR2 SYDVKM. CDR3 bases: TGTGCCAGCACCTTCGACAGCCCCTATAGCAATCAGCCCCAGCATTTT. Its protein is CASTFDSPYSNQPQHF.

The chain combines TRBV5-1 with TRBJ2-1; D gene uncertain. The V and J ends lost 1 base and 2 bases respectively, with 10 bases between them. CDR3 length: 15 amino acids. The germline gives CDR1 SGHRS, CDR2 YFSETQ. The CDR3 here is CASSLTAAAYNEQFF. As DNA, the CDR3 is TGCGCCAGCAGCTTGACAGCCGCTGCCTACAATGAGCAGTTCTTC.

This chain uses TRBV30 with TRBJ2-1; D is perhaps TRBD1 (7 bases). The CDR3 length is 18 residues. Germline V CDR1 and CDR2: GTSNPN, SVGIG (reference sequence). Trimming removed 5 bases at V and 0 bases at J, with 23 bases between. The CDR3 DNA reads TGTGCCTGGGGAGGGGGCGGCCACCAACAAGCCTCCTACAATGAGCAGTTCTTC. Its protein product is CAWGGGGHQQASYNEQFF.

The J gene is TRBJ2-2, the V gene TRBV19; TRBD2 might be the D (6 bases). Per germline, CDR1 LNHDA and CDR2 SQIVND (reference sequence). This CDR3 comprises 14 residues. Trimming shortened V by 5 bases and J by 3 bases, and 10 bases separated the two germline ends. CDR3 sequence: CASSQGGDTGELFF. CDR3 coding DNA: TGTGCCAGTAGTCAGGGCGGGGACACCGGGGAGCTGTTTTTT.

V gene TRBV5-1 combines with J gene TRBJ2-5; 8 nucleotides match TRBD2. The junction had 12 bases not matched to a gene; V was cut back by 3 bases and J by 5 bases. The germline V gene encodes CDR1 SGHRS and CDR2 YFSETQ. This CDR3 is built from 16 residues. CDR3 bases: TGCGCCAGCAGCTGGGGGGGATTGGCGGGAGGTGAGACCCAGTACTTC. Its translation: CASSWGGLAGGETQYF.

CDR3 loop: CASSWTPTGESGYTF. The CDR3 DNA reads as TGTGCCAGCAGCTGGACCCCAACAGGGGAGAGTGGCTACACCTTC. V is TRBV5-6 and J is TRBJ1-2; 7 bases agree with TRBD1. Germline V gene sequence: CDR1 SGHDT, CDR2 YYEEEE. Trimming at V came to 3 bases and at J to 7 bases, leaving 12 bases not matched to a gene. The CDR3 covers 15 residues.